Sequencing of this T cell receptor beta chain was carried out in a study of blood T cells in healthy people across ages. Together with a sample-barcoded 5' primer, a J-beta primer mix was included in a second PCR lasting about 7 to 12 cycles. Via MiXCR, TCRdb re-called the 5' RACE reads, giving one row per CDR3 protein. The data contain hundreds of thousands of distinct CDR3 sequences, roughly three fifths of them singletons. V was clipped by 5 bases and J by 0 bases, with 20 bases between them. The CDR3 length is 18 residues. Germline CDR1 and CDR2: DFQATT and SNEGSKA (reference sequence). About this clonotype: Its antigen is undetermined.

Study results and limitations: Observed TCR beta diversity per million T cells went down as age went up. This fall followed a roughly linear course with age. Aged donors had fewer naive CD4+ cells and lower diversity than long-lived donors.

The TCR was taken from a man aged 40-55 years in good health. Material: blood. The chain uses TRBV20-1 and TRBJ2-6; tentatively, D is TRBD1 or TRBD2 (7 bases each). The CDR3 DNA reads TGCAGTGCTCCCCAGGGGGGGGTGTTAAGCTCTGGGGCCAACGTCCTGACTTTC. It encodes CSAPQGGVLSSGANVLTF.